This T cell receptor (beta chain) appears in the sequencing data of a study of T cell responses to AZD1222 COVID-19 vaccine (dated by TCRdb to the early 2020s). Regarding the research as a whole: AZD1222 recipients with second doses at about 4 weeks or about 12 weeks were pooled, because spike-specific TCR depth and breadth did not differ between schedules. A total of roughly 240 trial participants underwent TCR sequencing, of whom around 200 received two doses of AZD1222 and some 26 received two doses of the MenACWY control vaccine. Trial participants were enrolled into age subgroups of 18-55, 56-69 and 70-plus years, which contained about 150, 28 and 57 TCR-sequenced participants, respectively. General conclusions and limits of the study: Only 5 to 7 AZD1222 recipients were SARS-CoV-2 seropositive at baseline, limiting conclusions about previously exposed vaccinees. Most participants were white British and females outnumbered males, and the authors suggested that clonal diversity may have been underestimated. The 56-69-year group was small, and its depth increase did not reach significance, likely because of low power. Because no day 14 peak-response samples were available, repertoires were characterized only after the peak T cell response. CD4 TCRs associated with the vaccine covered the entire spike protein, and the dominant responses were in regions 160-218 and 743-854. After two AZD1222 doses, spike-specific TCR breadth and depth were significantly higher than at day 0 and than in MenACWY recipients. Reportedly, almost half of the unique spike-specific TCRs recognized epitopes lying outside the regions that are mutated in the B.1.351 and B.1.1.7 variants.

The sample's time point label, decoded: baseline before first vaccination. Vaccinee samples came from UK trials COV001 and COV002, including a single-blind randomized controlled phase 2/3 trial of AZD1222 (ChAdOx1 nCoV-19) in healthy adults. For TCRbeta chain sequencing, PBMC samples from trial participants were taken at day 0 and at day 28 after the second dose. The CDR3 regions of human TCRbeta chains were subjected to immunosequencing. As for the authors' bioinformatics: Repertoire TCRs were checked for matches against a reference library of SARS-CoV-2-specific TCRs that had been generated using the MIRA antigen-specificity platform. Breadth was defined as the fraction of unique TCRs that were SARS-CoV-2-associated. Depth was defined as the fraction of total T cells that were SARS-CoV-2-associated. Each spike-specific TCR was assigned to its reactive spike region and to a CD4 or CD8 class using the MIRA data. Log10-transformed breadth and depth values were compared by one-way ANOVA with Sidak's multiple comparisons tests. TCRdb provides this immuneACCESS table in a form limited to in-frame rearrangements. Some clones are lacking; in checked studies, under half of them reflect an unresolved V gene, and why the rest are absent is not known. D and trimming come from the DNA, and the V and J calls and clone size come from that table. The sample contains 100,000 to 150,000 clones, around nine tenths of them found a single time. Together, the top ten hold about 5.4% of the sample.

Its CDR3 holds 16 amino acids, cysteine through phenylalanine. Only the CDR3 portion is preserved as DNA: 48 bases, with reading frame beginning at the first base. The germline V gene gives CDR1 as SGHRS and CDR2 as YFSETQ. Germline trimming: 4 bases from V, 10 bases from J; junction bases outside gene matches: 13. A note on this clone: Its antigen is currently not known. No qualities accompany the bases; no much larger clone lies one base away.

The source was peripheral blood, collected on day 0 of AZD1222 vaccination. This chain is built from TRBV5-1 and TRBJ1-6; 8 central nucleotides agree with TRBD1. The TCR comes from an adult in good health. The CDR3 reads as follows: CASSRTGLGSESPLHF. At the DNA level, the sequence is TGCGCCAGCAGCCGGACAGGGTTAGGGTCAGAGTCACCCCTCCACTTT.